What follows are 14 T cell receptor beta chains derived from one specimen sequenced in a study of blood T cells in healthy people across ages. Next came a second PCR, run for roughly 6 to 11 cycles, which used a sample-barcoded 5' primer along with a J-beta primer mix. In TCRdb, the 5' RACE reads were re-called with MiXCR into one record per CDR3 protein. Here the sample spans about 1,500,000 distinct CDR3 sequences, 28% being singletons. The sample consisted of blood. These receptors originate from a woman aged 25-40 years in good health.

V is TRBV29-1 and J is TRBJ1-5; maybe TRBD1 (5 bases). The CDR3 sequence is 13 residues long. Germline assignment: CDR1 SQVTM and CDR2 ANQGSEA. V lost 5 bases, J lost 0 bases, and 8 bases lay in between. The DNA of the CDR3 is TGCAGCGTTCGGGACGGTAGCAATCAGCCCCAGCATTTT. Residues: CSVRDGSNQPQHF.

The CDR3 loop reads CASSNRTGVMDYSGANVLTF. CDR3 nucleotides: TGTGCCAGCTCTAATCGCACCGGGGTAATGGACTACTCTGGGGCCAACGTCCTGACTTTC. V gene TRBV18 combines with J gene TRBJ2-6, with D tentatively TRBD2 (6 bases). V was trimmed by 6 bases and J by 0 bases, leaving 24 bases between them. The CDR3 consists of 20 residues. Germline assignment: CDR1 KGHSH and CDR2 LQKENI.

The chain uses TRBV29-1 and TRBJ1-4; D uncertain. Per the germline V gene, CDR1 is SQVTM and CDR2 is ANQGSEA. V was clipped by 8 bases and J by 6 bases, with 19 bases between them. The CDR3 runs to 14 residues. This CDR3 reads CSFREGNIDEKLFF. DNA of the CDR3: TGCAGCTTTCGAGAAGGGAATATCGATGAAAAACTGTTTTTT.

This clonotype was observed at least ten times. This rearrangement joins TRBV3-1 to TRBJ2-3, with D perhaps TRBD2 (5 bases). V was cut by 5 bases and J by 0 bases, with 15 bases left in between. The germline V gene encodes CDR1 LGHDT and CDR2 YNNKEL (reference sequence). The CDR3 totals 16 residues. The CDR3 is CASSLRGGLSTDTQYF. The CDR3 region has the DNA TGTGCCAGCAGCTTACGTGGCGGGCTCAGCACAGATACGCAGTATTTT.

This clonotype was seen a few times. V gene TRBV30 combines with J gene TRBJ2-1; 7 nucleotides agree with TRBD1. The CDR3 is made up of 19 amino acids. CDR1 is GTSNPN, CDR2 SVGIG, per germline (reference sequence). V shed 3 bases, J shed 0 bases, and the junction held 17 bases outside the gene matches. The DNA for the CDR3 is TGTGCCTGGAGAAGAGACAGGGTCTTTGGTGGGAGCTCCTACAATGAGCAGTTCTTC. This sequence encodes CAWRRDRVFGGSSYNEQFF. Filled out from reference TRBV30 and TRBJ2-1, the complete variable domain reads SQTIHQWPATLVQPVGSPLSLECTVEGTSNPNLYWYRQAAGRGLQLLFYSVGIGQISSEVPQNLSASRPQDRQFILSSKKLLLSDSGFYLCAWRRDRVFGGSSYNEQFFGPGTRLTVL.

V is TRBV27 and J is TRBJ2-1; D is perhaps TRBD1 (5 bases). V lost 6 bases and J 1 base, leaving 13 bases between the germline ends. From germline, CDR1 is MNHEY and CDR2 SMNVEV (reference sequence). The CDR3 consists of 15 residues. The CDR3, as DNA: TGTGCCAGCAGACAGGATATCGGTTCCTACAATGAGCAGTTCTTC. It codes for CASRQDIGSYNEQFF.

The chain is built from TRBV4-1 and TRBJ1-5, with TRBD1 matching over 7 bases. Trimming at V came to 4 bases and at J to 1 base, leaving 7 bases not matched to a gene. Per the germline V gene, CDR1 is MGHRA and CDR2 is YSYEKL. The CDR3 has 16 residues. The CDR3 DNA reads TGCGCCAGCAGCCCACGACAGGGCGCCAGCAATCAGCCCCAGCATTTT. Translating gives CASSPRQGASNQPQHF.

The chain has TRBV7-2 and TRBJ2-2; 10 nucleotides match TRBD2. Germline CDR1 reads SGHTA; CDR2 reads FQGNSA. Losses at the gene ends were 6 bases for V and 3 bases for J; bases not matched to a gene: 4. The CDR3 sequence is 15 residues long. CDR3 sequence (DNA): TGTGCCAGCAGTTTTCTAGCGGGGGACACCGGGGAGCTGTTTTTT. Translation gives CASSFLAGDTGELFF.

The chain is built from TRBV29-1 and TRBJ1-2; D not certain. The germline gives CDR1 SQVTM, CDR2 ANQGSEA. This CDR3 contains 11 residues. The V gene lost 4 bases and the J gene lost 6 bases, with 9 bases spanning the gap. Here the CDR3 DNA reads TGCAGCGTTGGCCGCCGAGATGGCTACACCTTC. This gives the protein CSVGRRDGYTF.

The J gene is TRBJ1-1, the V gene TRBV12-3 or TRBV12-4; 7 nucleotides line up with TRBD1. CDR3 length: 15 amino acids. Unmatched junction bases numbered 13, after V lost 4 bases and J lost 8 bases. In DNA, the CDR3 is TGTGCCAGCAGTTCCCCCACGGAGGGGGCCATCGAAGCTTTCTTT. Its protein is CASSSPTEGAIEAFF.

J is TRBJ2-1 and V is TRBV28; perhaps TRBD2 as D (6 bases). This CDR3 region has 14 residues. Trimming removed 7 bases from V and 3 bases from J, with 13 bases in between. In germline, CDR1 is MDHEN, CDR2 SYDVKM. The CDR3 here is CASNSRTNYNEQFF. CDR3 nucleotides: TGTGCCAGCAATTCTAGGACTAACTACAATGAGCAGTTCTTC.

This CDR3 reads CASSLATGADETQYF. CDR3 DNA sequence: TGTGCCAGCAGCTTAGCAACCGGGGCGGATGAGACCCAGTACTTC. The chain is built from TRBV7-9 and TRBJ2-5, with D possibly called TRBD1 or TRBD2 (5 bases each). The germline V gene encodes CDR1 SEHNR and CDR2 FQNEAQ (reference sequence). V lost 0 bases to trimming and J lost 5 bases, with 13 bases between them. This CDR3 is built from 15 residues.

The chain joins TRBV4-1 to TRBJ2-3, with 8 positions matching TRBD2. Germline trimming cut 4 bases from V and 3 bases from J; bases unmatched to any gene: 6. The CDR3 has 15 amino acids. Germline V gene lookup returns CDR1 MGHRA and CDR2 YSYEKL. CDR3 residues: CASSRSGLGTDTQYF. CDR3 DNA: TGCGCCAGCAGCCGTTCGGGACTAGGAACAGATACGCAGTATTTT.

About this clonotype: The germline gene is not matched at one end of the junction; a read error may be the cause. The chain joins TRBV7-3 to TRBJ2-5; 8 bases map to TRBD2. Germline V gene sequence: CDR1 SGHTA, CDR2 FQGTGA. This CDR3 has 16 amino acids. Here the CDR3 DNA reads TGTGCCAGCAGCTTAGATCCACTAGCGGCTCAAGGGACCCAGTACTTC. Translation: CASSLDPLAAQGTQYF. The whole variable domain, remainder taken from reference TRBV7-3 and TRBJ2-5, is GAGVSQTPSNKVTEKGKYVELRCDPISGHTALYWYRQSLGQGPEFLIYFQGTGAADDSGLPNDRFFAVRPEGSVSTLKIQRTERGDSAVYLCASSLDPLAAQGTQYFGPGTRLLVL.